This entry is about one T cell receptor (beta chain). Germline V gene lookup returns CDR1 LNHDA and CDR2 SQIVND (reference sequence). The CDR3 consists of 14 residues. V shed 4 bases and J shed 4 bases, with 13 bases lying between them. Profiling relied on immunoSEQ multiplex PCR, and the TCRdb table lists in-frame clones only, not all of them. The sample lists 35,000 to 55,000 clones; about 75% were seen once. The data originate from a study of control samples from healthy donors and cancer patients. The genes are TRBV19 and TRBJ1-1; D is possibly TRBD1 (5 bases). The TCR was taken from a male donor with melanoma. The sample taken for sequencing was formalin-fixed, paraffin-embedded tissue. CDR3 residues: CASSKQGGPTEAFF. Here the CDR3 DNA reads TGTGCCAGTAGTAAGCAGGGAGGGCCCACTGAAGCTTTCTTT.